Here is one T cell receptor beta chain with its context. This record comes from a study of regulatory T cells in long-lasting Graves disease. Construction of the TCR beta libraries employed iRepertoire HTBI primers in conjunction with Arm-PCR of CDR3 regions. TCRdb analysed the multiplex PCR reads with MiXCR anew, one entry per CDR3 protein. The sample consists of roughly 500,000 distinct CDR3 sequences, about 22% of them appearing once. This CDR3 spans 14 amino acids. Per the germline V gene, CDR1 is SEHNR and CDR2 is FQNEAQ (reference sequence). V lost 1 base, J lost 8 bases, and 14 bases lay in between. Sample time point: persistent/refractory GD, antithyroid drugs over 5 years with positive TRAb. RNA from PBMCs was the source of the TCR library.

This specimen consisted of peripheral blood mononuclear cells (PBMCs), obtained when the disease was refractory, from a patient treated with antithyroid drugs. The source is a female donor with Graves disease. The chain uses TRBV7-9 and TRBJ1-2; D is ambiguous. The CDR3 DNA sequence: TGTGCCAGCAGCTTAGACCCGGGTTCAAGAGGCTACACCTTC. Translation: CASSLDPGSRGYTF.